The 26 T cell receptor beta chains given below trace back to one sample, sequenced in a study of identical twins. A single record per CDR3 protein comes from TCRdb applying MiXCR to the 5' RACE reads. The profile shows around 670,000 distinct CDR3 sequences, over 5% of them singletons. The sequenced sample was naive T cells sorted from blood. These TCRs come from a man between 18 and 35 years old in good health.

This clonotype was seen a handful of times. The rearrangement uses TRBV6-4 and TRBJ1-2, with TRBD1 matching over 9 bases. V gave up 6 bases and J gave up 1 base; unmatched junction bases: 6. The CDR3 contains 15 residues. Germline CDR1 MRHNA, CDR2 SNTAGT. CDR3 region: CASRLQGADNYGYTF. The DNA for the CDR3 is TGTGCCAGCAGGCTACAGGGGGCCGATAACTATGGCTACACCTTC.

The chain couples TRBV27 to TRBJ1-2; perhaps TRBD1 as D (5 bases). CDR3 length: 16 amino acids. Germline V CDR1 and CDR2: MNHEY, SMNVEV (reference sequence). V lost 6 bases and J lost 5, with 22 bases in between. The CDR3 DNA reads TGTGCCAGCAGAATTATCGGGGGGGAGGGTCGGTATGGCTACACCTTC. Translating it yields CASRIIGGEGRYGYTF.

The chain joins TRBV20-1 to TRBJ2-2, with D unresolved. The V end lost 6 bases, the J end lost 0 bases, and 11 bases lay between the germline ends. The germline gives CDR1 DFQATT, CDR2 SNEGSKA (reference sequence). The CDR3 sequence is 14 residues long. The CDR3 here is CSARLKSNTGELFF. The DNA of the CDR3 is TGCAGTGCCCGCCTAAAGTCGAACACCGGGGAGCTGTTTTTT.

This clonotype has at least ten counts. The chain employs TRBV12-3 or TRBV12-4 and TRBJ2-3; perhaps TRBD2 as D (5 bases). V lost 7 bases to trimming and J lost 0 bases, with 14 bases between them. This CDR3 spans 15 amino acids. CDR3 loop: CASIYEGSSTDTQYF. DNA for the CDR3: TGTGCCAGCATATACGAGGGTTCTAGCACAGATACGCAGTATTTT.

This clonotype was seen more than once but under ten times. V gene TRBV11-3 combines with J gene TRBJ2-5; D call uncertain. CDR3 size: 12 residues. Germline V gene data show CDR1 as SGHNT and CDR2 as YENEEA. V was cut by 6 bases and J by 7 bases, with 12 bases left in between. The CDR3 sequence: CASRSTSGTQYF. The CDR3 DNA sequence: TGTGCCAGCAGGTCGACTTCGGGGACCCAGTACTTC.

The chain is built from TRBV4-1 and TRBJ2-1; D is possibly TRBD1 or TRBD2 (6 bases each). CDR1 MGHRA and CDR2 YSYEKL come from the germline V gene. The CDR3 runs 15 residues. The ends were cut back, 4 bases at V and 5 bases at J, with 15 bases in the middle. CDR3 sequence (DNA): TGCGCCAGCAGCCCCCCCGGGGGCCGGGACAATGAGCAGTTCTTC. This translates into CASSPPGGRDNEQFF.

This clonotype was observed many times. Sequence at one end of the junction differs from germline and may be a read error. CDR3 DNA sequence: TGTGCCAGCAGTCTAGATCGGTACAATGAGCAGTTCTTC. Translation gives CASSLDRYNEQFF. This chain connects TRBV5-1 to TRBJ2-1; D gene ambiguous. The CDR3 covers 13 residues. The V gene's germline CDR1 is SGHRS and CDR2 YFSETQ.

This clonotype was recorded at least ten times. This chain joins TRBV6-1 and TRBJ1-5, with 9 bases aligning to TRBD1. CDR3 length: 14 residues. From germline, CDR1 is MNHNS and CDR2 SASEGT. With V trimmed by 4 bases and J by 4 bases, 2 bases remained unmatched. The CDR3 DNA reads TGTGCCAGCAGTGGGGACAGGGAAAATCAGCCCCAGCATTTT. Translation: CASSGDRENQPQHF.

The gene calls are TRBV5-1 and TRBJ2-7, with D hard to call. The germline CDR1 and CDR2 sequences are SGHRS and YFSETQ. V lost 3 bases and J 2 bases, leaving 15 bases between the germline ends. CDR3 length: 15 residues. Here the CDR3 DNA reads TGCGCCAGCAGCTCGGATTCGAGTCCAACCTACGAGCAGTACTTC. Translating gives CASSSDSSPTYEQYF.

This clonotype has a count of ten or more. The chain is built from TRBV5-1 and TRBJ2-2; maybe TRBD2 (6 bases). The CDR3 length is 14 residues. CDR1 and CDR2 (germline): SGHRS, YFSETQ. Trimming removed 1 base at V and 7 bases at J, with 11 bases between. The CDR3 region has the DNA TGCGCCAGCAGCTTGAGGAGGGTAGGCGGGGAGCTGTTTTTT. This translates into CASSLRRVGGELFF. The whole variable domain, filled in from reference TRBV5-1 and TRBJ2-2, reads KAGVTQTPRYLIKTRGQQVTLSCSPISGHRSVSWYQQTPGQGLQFLFEYFSETQRNKGNFPGRFSGRQFSNSRSEMNVSTLELGDSALYLCASSLRRVGGELFFGEGSRLTVL.

Ten or more counts support this clonotype. The chain joins TRBV10-3 to TRBJ2-1, with D hard to call. The V end was cut by 3 bases, the J end by 8 bases, with 8 bases between. The CDR3 length is 12 residues. In germline, CDR1 is ENHRY, CDR2 SYGVKD. The DNA for the CDR3 is TGTGCCATCAGTGATCCAGCCGATGAGCAGTTCTTC. The encoded protein is CAISDPADEQFF.

This clonotype has a handful of counts. The rearrangement uses TRBV7-9 and TRBJ2-3; 8 bases are shared with TRBD2. J gave up 1 base and V 5 bases, and 11 bases lay outside the gene matches. Per the germline V gene, CDR1 is SEHNR and CDR2 is FQNEAQ (reference sequence). The CDR3 contains 17 residues. The chain's CDR3 is CASSPGVAGPRTDTQYF. CDR3 sequence (DNA): TGTGCCAGCAGCCCCGGGGTAGCGGGGCCTCGCACAGATACGCAGTATTTT.

This clonotype was detected many times. V and J are TRBV20-1 and TRBJ2-3, with TRBD2 identical over 7 bases. Germline V gene sequence: CDR1 DFQATT, CDR2 SNEGSKA (reference sequence). This CDR3 contains 16 residues. The J segment lost 5 bases and the V segment lost 3 bases, leaving 14 bases of the junction unmatched. In DNA, the CDR3 is TGCAGTGCTAGTAACCGGCGGGAGATGGCCATAGATACGCAGTATTTT. It yields the protein CSASNRREMAIDTQYF.

This clonotype was recorded at least ten times. The CDR3 spells CASSPQRTSYEQYF. The DNA of the CDR3 is TGTGCCAGCAGTCCTCAGCGGACGAGCTACGAGCAGTACTTC. The J gene is TRBJ2-7, the V gene TRBV6-2 or TRBV6-3, with a possible D match to TRBD2 (5 bases). Germline CDR1 is MNHEY and CDR2 is SVGEGT. The CDR3 has 14 amino acids. With 5 bases removed from V and 3 bases from J, the gap between germline ends came to 14 bases.

This clonotype came up many times. This sequence joins TRBV15 and TRBJ2-7; possibly TRBD2 for D (5 bases). Germline V gives CDR1 LNHNV, CDR2 YYDKDF (reference sequence). The V end was cut by 0 bases, the J end by 6 bases, with 9 bases between. The CDR3 runs to 13 residues. CDR3 DNA sequence: TGTGCCACCAGCAGAGAACTGGGGAGCGAGCAGTACGTC. This translates into CATSRELGSEQYV.

This clonotype was found many times. The chain has TRBV7-9 and TRBJ2-7; 8 bases align to TRBD1. V shed 4 bases and J 9 bases; nucleotides not matched to a gene: 2. The CDR3 is 11 amino acids. Germline values: CDR1 SEHNR, CDR2 FQNEAQ (reference sequence). The CDR3 sequence: CASSSGQGQYV. CDR3 bases: TGTGCCAGCAGCTCCGGACAGGGGCAGTACGTC.

The sample holds many counts of this clonotype. V usage is TRBV15 and J usage is TRBJ2-3; D remains unclear. Germline CDR1 is LNHNV and CDR2 is YYDKDF (reference sequence). V lost 9 bases, J lost 4 bases, and 11 bases lay in between. The CDR3 has 12 residues. As DNA, the CDR3 is TGTGCCACGGGGTTGGGCGCAGATACGCAGTATTTT. It specifies CATGLGADTQYF.

This clonotype has ten or more counts. The V gene is TRBV6-1, the J gene TRBJ2-7, with D uncertain. The CDR3 sequence is 14 residues long. V was trimmed by 6 bases and J by 2 bases, leaving 14 bases between them. Germline V gives CDR1 MNHNS, CDR2 SASEGT. CDR3 nucleotide sequence: TGTGCCAGCAGCCTCTCGCCAGGAACCTACGAGCAGTACTTC. Translation: CASSLSPGTYEQYF.

This clonotype was found a few times. The V call is TRBV28, the J call TRBJ1-1, with D tentatively TRBD1 (5 bases). Germline V gene data show CDR1 as MDHEN and CDR2 as SYDVKM. The CDR3 runs to 15 residues. Trimming took 1 base from V and 4 from J, leaving 13 bases between them. This CDR3 is CASSLFAGDGTEAFF. CDR3 in DNA: TGTGCCAGCAGTTTATTTGCGGGGGACGGCACTGAAGCTTTCTTT.

This chain uses TRBV19 with TRBJ2-6, with 11 bases identical to TRBD2. V dropped 5 bases and J dropped 1; count of bases not matched to a gene: 7. Germline V lookup: CDR1 LNHDA, CDR2 SQIVND (reference sequence). This CDR3 has 18 amino acids. The CDR3 sequence: CASSLPGLADSGANVLTF. In nucleotides, the CDR3 is TGTGCCAGTAGTCTTCCGGGACTAGCGGATTCTGGGGCCAACGTCCTGACTTTC.

This clonotype was seen repeatedly, ten times or more. This chain joins TRBV10-3 and TRBJ2-2, with TRBD1 matching 9 bases. This CDR3 contains 14 residues. V was pared by 11 bases and J by 5 bases, with 9 bases of the junction left unmatched. Germline V gene lookup returns CDR1 ENHRY and CDR2 SYGVKD. Here the CDR3 reads CASTRDRATGELFF. The DNA for the CDR3 is TGTGCCTCAACCCGGGACAGGGCGACCGGGGAGCTGTTTTTT.

For the CDR3, the DNA is TGTGCCAGCAGTTCCTCCTTCAGGGCTGGTAGCACAGATACGCAGTATTTT. Protein product: CASSSSFRAGSTDTQYF. The V call is TRBV28, the J call TRBJ2-3; the D gene is possibly TRBD1 (5 bases). V was clipped by 4 bases and J by 0 bases, with 17 bases between them. The CDR3 has 17 residues. The germline V gene encodes CDR1 MDHEN and CDR2 SYDVKM.

This clonotype came up many times. The chain links TRBV27 to TRBJ2-5; 10 positions agree with TRBD1. Per germline, CDR1 MNHEY and CDR2 SMNVEV (reference sequence). There are 14 residues in the CDR3. V dropped 4 bases and J dropped 5; count of bases not matched to a gene: 4. The CDR3 coding sequence is TGTGCCAGCAGTTCGACAGGGGGCTGGGAGACCCAGTACTTC. This translates into CASSSTGGWETQYF.

This clonotype was recorded a few times. V is TRBV3-1 and J is TRBJ2-3, with a weak D call TRBD1 (6 bases). In germline, CDR1 is LGHDT, CDR2 YNNKEL (reference sequence). CDR3 length: 16 residues. V dropped 2 bases and J dropped 4 bases, with 16 bases sitting between them. The CDR3 DNA follows: TGTGCCAGCAGCCAAAGGGGGACACTTTCCCCAGATACGCAGTATTTT. It codes for CASSQRGTLSPDTQYF.

This chain links TRBV11-2 with TRBJ1-5, with TRBD1 as a possible D gene (6 bases). Per the germline V gene, CDR1 is SGHAT and CDR2 is FQNNGV. CDR3 length equals 16 residues. Trimming cost V 1 base and J 0 bases, with 10 bases left between them. The CDR3 DNA is TGTGCCAGCAGCTTAGCGGCAGGGGATAGCAATCAGCCCCAGCATTTT. It codes for CASSLAAGDSNQPQHF.

This clonotype occurred many times. The chain uses TRBV20-1 and TRBJ2-7, with 12 bases lining up with TRBD2. The trim removed 3 bases at V and 0 bases at J, leaving 3 bases unmatched. This CDR3 region has 15 residues. Germline lookup yields CDR1 DFQATT and CDR2 SNEGSKA (reference sequence). The chain's CDR3 is CSASPTSGSSYEQYF. The CDR3 region has the DNA TGCAGTGCTAGCCCGACTAGCGGGAGCTCCTACGAGCAGTACTTC.